This entry features one T cell receptor beta chain sequence. Antigen unknown. The CDR3 loop spans 15 amino acids. Germline-derived CDR1 and CDR2 are SGHRS and YFSETQ. V lost 0 bases and J lost 0, with 9 bases in between. Profiled with immunoSEQ multiplex PCR; TCRdb holds only in-frame clones, not every one. The sample consists of about 9,100 clones, 92% of them appearing once. The data derive from a study of STAT3 mutations in large granular lymphocyte leukemia. The study, taken as a whole, reports: Some patients had dominant TCR clones larger than their STAT3 mutant burden. Every T-cell large granular lymphocyte leukemia patient had at least one immunodominant TCR beta clonotype.

This chain joins TRBV5-1 and TRBJ1-1; possibly TRBD1 for D (5 bases). The origin of this receptor is a man aged 55 to 69 with T-cell large granular lymphocyte leukemia. Some clones in this sample may be carry-over from other donors' samples. Sequenced sample: peripheral blood mononuclear cells. The CDR3 loop reads CASSLGQGMNTEAFF. CDR3 DNA sequence: TGCGCCAGCAGCTTGGGGCAGGGAATGAACACTGAAGCTTTCTTT.